The rows below give T cell receptor beta chains drawn from one sample of a study of blood T cell repertoires in COVID-19. The data were produced by immunoSEQ multiplex PCR, yet TCRdb's version contains in-frame clones alone and is incomplete. This table holds under 300,000 clones, 90% found once. Sample: peripheral blood. The source of these receptors is a woman in her fifties or sixties with COVID-19, enrolled during active disease. CDR3s include the opening cysteine and the closing phenylalanine or tryptophan. D genes are given only for firm matches. Expanded clones are given a class, and other clones once, few, many or no size at all.

TRBV19,TRBJ1-1,TRBD1,NA,TGTGCCAGTTGGGACAGGGGGAGAAGCACTGAAGCTTTCTTT,CASWDRGRSTEAFF
TRBV7-3,TRBJ1-2,TRBD1,NA,TGTGCCAGCAGCTTAGGGGGAGGACAGGCAAACTATGGCTACACCTTC,CASSLGGGQANYGYTF
TRBV2,TRBJ1-1,NA,NA,TGTGCCAGCCCTTGGGGAGAGCGGACTGAAGCTTTCTTT,CASPWGERTEAFF
TRBV11-3,TRBJ2-5,NA,NA,TGTGCCAGCAGCCTTCAGGGTTTGGGGGCCACCCAGTACTTC,CASSLQGLGATQYF
TRBV3-1/TRBV3-2,TRBJ1-4,NA,NA,TGTGCCAGCAGCCGAAGGAGGGATGGCGATGAAAAACTGTTTTTT,CASSRRRDGDEKLFF
TRBV3-1/TRBV3-2,TRBJ2-1,NA,NA,TGTGCCAGCAGCCAAGATGCAAAAGCTGCTGAGCAGTTCTTC,CASSQDAKAAEQFF
TRBV5-4,TRBJ2-5,NA,NA,TGTGCCAGCAGCTTCTCGCGGGGACAAGAGACCCAGTACTTC,CASSFSRGQETQYF
TRBV18,TRBJ2-2,NA,NA,TGTGCCAGCTCACCTATCGGCGGGGCCGGGGAGCTGTTTTTT,CASSPIGGAGELFF
TRBV12-3/TRBV12-4,TRBJ1-2,TRBD1,NA,TGTGCCAGCACCCTACAGGGGGCAGGGGGCTACACCTTC,CASTLQGAGGYTF
TRBV24-1,TRBJ1-2,TRBD1,NA,TGTGCCACCAGTGACCTTACTAGACAGGGCGCGAACTATGGCTACACCTTC,CATSDLTRQGANYGYTF
TRBV7-2,TRBJ1-6,TRBD1,once,TGTGCCAGCAGTCAACAGGGGAAATATAATTCACCCCTCCACTTT,CASSQQGKYNSPLHF
TRBV24-1,TRBJ2-1,TRBD1,NA,TGTGCCACCAGTGATTCTTCCGGGACAGGGAGGGATGAGCAGTTCTTC,CATSDSSGTGRDEQFF
TRBV4-3,TRBJ1-3,NA,once,TGCGCCAGCAGCCAAGCCGGCTCTGGAAACACCATATATTTT,CASSQAGSGNTIYF
TRBV19,TRBJ1-3,NA,NA,TGTGCCAGTACCCAAGGGGCACAGTTAATAGGATACACCATATATTTT,CASTQGAQLIGYTIYF
TRBV11-2,TRBJ1-2,NA,once,TGTGCCAGCAGCTTACCAGACACACGCTATGGCTACACCTTC,CASSLPDTRYGYTF
TRBV6-5,TRBJ2-5,TRBD1,NA,TGTGCCAGCAGTTACTCCTACAGGGGGCCCGAGACCCAGTACTTC,CASSYSYRGPETQYF
TRBV6-5,TRBJ1-2,NA,NA,TGTGCCAGCAGCCGACAACAGGTTCCATCCACCTTC,CASSRQQVPSTF
TRBV7-6,TRBJ1-1,NA,NA,TGTGCCAGCAGCTTACATCCGGGGTCGGACACTGAAGCTTTCTTT,CASSLHPGSDTEAFF
TRBV15,TRBJ2-7,NA,NA,TGTGCCACGAGCGGGACATACTACGAGCAGTACTTC,CATSGTYYEQYF
TRBV19,TRBJ1-2,TRBD1,NA,TGTGCCAGTAGTATGGGGACAGCCTACTATGGCTACACCTTC,CASSMGTAYYGYTF
TRBV19,TRBJ1-5,NA,NA,TGTGCCAGTCGCCCTGGAGGGGCCAGCAATCAGCCCCAGCATTTT,CASRPGGASNQPQHF
TRBV13,TRBJ2-7,TRBD2,once,TGTGCCAGCAGCGCAACTAGCGGGGGGTCTCCTAACGAGCAGTACTTC,CASSATSGGSPNEQYF
TRBV6-2/TRBV6-3,TRBJ2-7,NA,NA,TGTGCCAGCAGTCCACCCAGCGGGGAGCAGTACTTC,CASSPPSGEQYF
TRBV28,TRBJ1-5,NA,NA,TGTGCCAGCGTGGGCAGGCGCGATAGCAATCAGCCCCAGCATTTT,CASVGRRDSNQPQHF
TRBV5-5,TRBJ1-5,NA,NA,TGTGCCAGCAGCTTGGGTATTAGCAATCAGCCCCAGCATTTT,CASSLGISNQPQHF
TRBV10-3,TRBJ1-1,TRBD1,NA,TGTGCCATCAGGGACAGGGGACTGAACACTGAAGCTTTCTTT,CAIRDRGLNTEAFF
TRBV7-2,TRBJ1-2,NA,NA,TGTGCCAGCAGCCCTCAGACAGACGTTTTAAAAGCCTATGGCTACACCTTC,CASSPQTDVLKAYGYTF
TRBV15,TRBJ1-2,NA,NA,TGTGCCACCAGCAGAGATTACAGAACTAACTATGGCTACACCTTC,CATSRDYRTNYGYTF